This TCR beta chain was identified in a study of blood T cell repertoires in COVID-19. Some clones are missing from TCRdb's copy, which holds only in-frame ones; the method was immunoSEQ multiplex PCR. The sample carries around 260,000 clones, 88% recorded once. Germline V gives CDR1 SNHLY, CDR2 FYNNEI. The CDR3 length is 14 residues. V lost 2 bases and J 4 bases, leaving 12 bases between the germline ends. This clonotype was sampled from a man aged 60 to 75 who had recovered from COVID-19. This chain links TRBV2 with TRBJ2-7; D is unclear. The source material was peripheral blood. Here the CDR3 reads CASSETTVTYEQYF. The CDR3 DNA reads as TGTGCCAGCAGTGAAACCACAGTTACATACGAGCAGTACTTC.